This entry describes one TCR beta chain. Antigen: not known. The CDR3 extends over 13 amino acids. From germline, CDR1 is SGHDT and CDR2 YYEEEE. V dropped 0 bases and J dropped 6 bases, with 8 bases sitting between them. Sequencing targeted expressed TCRB transcripts, as all isolated RNA had been reverse transcribed. Here immunoSEQ multiplex PCR was the method, and the copy in TCRdb shows in-frame clones only, minus some. This table has 300,000 to 400,000 clones, approximately 9.9% appearing once. This entry belongs to a study of beta chain features in type 1 diabetes. Study-wide results and caveats: Among patients with Type 1 diabetes, TCRB CDR3s were moderately but significantly shorter in every one of the four CD4+ subsets.

This sequence joins TRBV5-6 and TRBJ2-3; no firm D call. This TCR was sampled from a man aged 25-40 years with type 1 diabetes. Sequences were obtained from central memory CD4+ T cells from blood. CDR3 amino acids: CASSLGEWDTQYF. CDR3 sequence (DNA): TGTGCCAGCAGCTTGGGAGAGTGGGATACGCAGTATTTT.